Below are 26 T cell receptor beta chains sequenced from a single sample in a study of cytotoxic CD8 clonotypes in ibrutinib-treated CLL. The data were produced by immunoSEQ multiplex PCR, yet TCRdb's version contains in-frame clones alone and is incomplete. Here the sample spans approximately 13,000 clones, 55% to 75% being singletons. The source material was PBMCs, sampled before ibrutinib treatment. These receptors were collected from a human donor with chronic lymphocytic leukemia.

CDR3 sequence reads: CASSPPASGGAGEQFF. CDR3 nucleotide sequence: TGTGCCAGCTCACCACCGGCTAGCGGGGGGGCGGGTGAGCAGTTCTTC. This chain links TRBV18 with TRBJ2-1, with 12 bases lining up with TRBD2. Germline V CDR1 and CDR2: KGHSH, LQKENI. J was trimmed by 9 bases and V by 0 bases; bases with no gene match: 6. The CDR3 runs to 16 residues.

The CDR3 DNA reads TGTGCCAGCAGCTCCGGGACACACTACGAGCAGTACTTC. Its protein is CASSSGTHYEQYF. The V gene is TRBV7-2, the J gene TRBJ2-7; tentatively, D is TRBD1 (6 bases). V lost 4 bases and J 3 bases, leaving 10 bases between the germline ends. The CDR3 has 13 residues. Per the germline V gene, CDR1 is SGHTA and CDR2 is FQGNSA.

This clone was detected a few times. DNA of the CDR3: TGCAGCGTCACCGATCCAAATCAGCCCCAGCATTTT. Protein: CSVTDPNQPQHF. The rearrangement links TRBV29-1 to TRBJ1-5; no reliable D call. The CDR3 totals 12 residues. Trimming pared 6 bases from V and 4 bases from J, leaving 10 bases between. Looked up from germline, CDR1 is SQVTM and CDR2 is ANQGSEA. Full variable domain (remainder filled in from reference TRBV29-1 and TRBJ1-5): SAVISQKPSRDICQRGTSLTIQCQVDSQVTMMFWYRQQPGQSLTLIATANQGSEATYESGFVIDKFPISRPNLTFSTLTVSNMSPEDSSIYLCSVTDPNQPQHFGDGTRLSIL.

This clone was observed a handful of times. The chain joins TRBV15 to TRBJ1-2; D perhaps matches TRBD1 (5 bases). Germline lookup yields CDR1 LNHNV and CDR2 YYDKDF (reference sequence). The CDR3 sequence is 16 residues long. The ends were cut back, 0 bases at V and 1 base at J, with 12 bases in the middle. CDR3 amino acids: CATSRDLRGLNYGYTF. In DNA form, the CDR3 reads TGTGCCACCAGCAGAGATTTACGGGGCCTTAACTATGGCTACACCTTC.

V usage is TRBV11-2 and J usage is TRBJ2-5, with 7 bases lining up with TRBD2. From germline, CDR1 is SGHAT and CDR2 FQNNGV. The trim removed 1 base at V and 5 bases at J, leaving 7 bases unmatched. The CDR3 loop spans 15 amino acids. CDR3 sequence reads: CASSLVGAGRETQYF. CDR3 nucleotide sequence: TGTGCCAGCAGCTTAGTGGGCGCCGGGAGGGAGACCCAGTACTTC.

The genes are TRBV19 and TRBJ2-1, with D tentatively TRBD2 (7 bases). The CDR3 totals 15 residues. Germline-derived CDR1 and CDR2 are LNHDA and SQIVND (reference sequence). V dropped 3 bases and J dropped 2 bases, with 11 bases sitting between them. CDR3 region: CASSISGGPYNEQFF. CDR3 nucleotides: TGTGCCAGTAGTATCTCCGGGGGGCCCTACAATGAGCAGTTCTTC. Variable domain in full (rest from reference TRBV19 and TRBJ2-1): DGGITQSPKYLFRKEGQNVTLSCEQNLNHDAMYWYRQDPGQGLRLIYYSQIVNDFQKGDIAEGYSVSREKKESFPLTVTSAQKNPTAFYLCASSISGGPYNEQFFGPGTRLTVL.

V is TRBV7-2 and J is TRBJ2-7; 7 bases are a match to TRBD2. CDR1 is SGHTA and CDR2 is FQGNSA in the germline V gene. Losses at the gene ends were 8 bases for V and 3 bases for J; bases not matched to a gene: 4. This CDR3 region has 12 residues. The CDR3 DNA reads as TGTGCCAGCCGTGGGAGGGGCTACGAGCAGTACTTC. It translates to CASRGRGYEQYF.

The chain recombines TRBV6-6 with TRBJ2-7; D is uncertain. V was trimmed by 0 bases and J by 3 bases, leaving 6 bases between them. The CDR3 loop spans 13 amino acids. CDR1 and CDR2 from the germline V gene are MNHNY and SVGAGI (reference sequence). The CDR3 here is CASSYSAHYEQYF. The CDR3 DNA is TGTGCCAGCAGTTACTCGGCCCACTACGAGCAGTACTTC.

For the CDR3, the DNA is TGTGCCAGCTGGGCAGGAGGAGAGACCCAGTACTTC. Translating gives CASWAGGETQYF. The chain is built from TRBV7-9 and TRBJ2-5, with D tentatively TRBD2 (5 bases). CDR1 SEHNR and CDR2 FQNEAQ come from the germline V gene (reference sequence). CDR3 size: 12 residues. Trimming pared 8 bases from V and 4 bases from J, leaving 11 bases between.

The V gene is TRBV7-9, the J gene TRBJ2-7; D may be TRBD2 (6 bases). V lost 3 bases, J lost 0 bases, and 12 bases lay in between. The germline V gene encodes CDR1 SEHNR and CDR2 FQNEAQ (reference sequence). This CDR3 has 15 amino acids. In nucleotides, the CDR3 is TGTGCCAGCAGCTTGGGCGGGGTGGCCTCCTACGAGCAGTACTTC. Its translation: CASSLGGVASYEQYF.

This clone occurred a few times. The genes are TRBV7-8 and TRBJ1-2, with D maybe TRBD1 (5 bases). This CDR3 has 13 amino acids. Germline CDR1 reads SGHVS; CDR2 reads FQNEAQ. The V gene lost 5 bases and the J gene lost 13 bases, with 20 bases spanning the gap. In DNA, the CDR3 is TGTGCCAGCAGCACCGACCCAAGGGACCCAAGCACCTTC. It translates to CASSTDPRDPSTF.

The chain uses TRBV27 and TRBJ2-5, with TRBD2 identical over 9 bases. The CDR3 consists of 16 residues. Germline V gene lookup returns CDR1 MNHEY and CDR2 SMNVEV (reference sequence). V lost 2 bases and J lost 4; bases outside the gene matches: 8. This CDR3 reads CASSLLPAGGGETQYF. The CDR3 nucleotides read TGTGCCAGCAGTTTACTCCCGGCGGGGGGGGGAGAGACCCAGTACTTC.

This chain links TRBV6-1 with TRBJ1-1; 9 positions match TRBD1. The CDR3 loop spans 15 amino acids. V lost 5 bases, J lost 1 base, and 5 bases stayed unmatched. CDR1 is MNHNS and CDR2 is SASEGT in the germline V gene. In DNA, the CDR3 is TGTGCCAGCAGTAGCCTGACAGGGGGGAACACTGAAGCTTTCTTT. Residues: CASSSLTGGNTEAFF.

This sequence joins TRBV5-7 and TRBJ2-7; D unresolved. TRBV5-7 falls under the ORF class, with uncertain function. The V and J ends lost 2 bases and 3 bases respectively, with 0 bases between them. The CDR3 is 10 residues long. CDR3 loop: CASSFYEQYF. CDR3 DNA: TGTGCCAGCAGCTTCTACGAGCAGTACTTC.

J is TRBJ1-5 and V is TRBV7-2; D is ambiguous. The germline gives CDR1 SGHTA, CDR2 FQGNSA. The V gene lost 1 base and the J gene lost 6 bases, with 7 bases spanning the gap. The CDR3 consists of 13 residues. The CDR3 DNA sequence: TGTGCCAGCAGCTTAGTAGGTCGTCAGCCCCAGCATTTT. As protein: CASSLVGRQPQHF.

The chain employs TRBV19 and TRBJ2-1; D might be TRBD1 or TRBD2, each matching 6 bases. Looked up from germline, CDR1 is LNHDA and CDR2 is SQIVND (reference sequence). The CDR3 spans 15 residues. Trimming left V 8 bases short and J 5 bases short, with 19 bases between. In nucleotides, the CDR3 is TGTGCCAGTTTAGGGGGGCCCCCGGCAAACAATGAGCAGTTCTTC. This sequence encodes CASLGGPPANNEQFF.

The rearrangement links TRBV19 to TRBJ2-2, with D perhaps being TRBD1 or TRBD2 (5 bases each). CDR1 and CDR2 from the germline V gene are LNHDA and SQIVND (reference sequence). The germline V and J ends were trimmed by 3 bases and 4 bases, with 9 bases remaining between them. The CDR3 spans 14 residues. The CDR3, as DNA: TGTGCCAGTAGTATCTGGGGGAGCACCGGGGAGCTGTTTTTT. This translates into CASSIWGSTGELFF.

J is TRBJ2-1 and V is TRBV7-3; D is perhaps TRBD2 (5 bases). V lost 5 bases and J 4 bases, leaving 15 bases between the germline ends. The germline V gene encodes CDR1 SGHTA and CDR2 FQGTGA. CDR3 size: 15 residues. The CDR3 bases are TGTGCCAGCAGCCTCCAATGGGGAGAATACAATGAGCAGTTCTTC. It yields the protein CASSLQWGEYNEQFF.

This chain joins TRBV9 and TRBJ2-3; 13 bases agree with TRBD2. V shed 0 bases, J shed 2 bases, and the junction held 3 bases outside the gene matches. The CDR3 is made up of 17 amino acids. Germline V lookup: CDR1 SGDLS, CDR2 YYNGEE. Written as DNA, the CDR3 is TGTGCCAGCAGCGTAGGGACTAGCGGGGGAATCACAGATACGCAGTATTTT. Protein sequence: CASSVGTSGGITDTQYF. Using reference TRBV9 and TRBJ2-3 for the parts outside the CDR3, the full variable domain is DSGVTQTPKHLITATGQRVTLRCSPRSGDLSVYWYQQSLDQGLQFLIQYYNGEERAKGNILERFSAQQFPDLHSELNLSSLELGDSALYFCASSVGTSGGITDTQYFGPGTRLTVL.

This clone was seen more than once but under ten times. The V call is TRBV7-2, the J call TRBJ1-5; TRBD1 agrees at 7 bases. V lost 1 base and J lost 10; bases outside the gene matches: 10. Germline assignment: CDR1 SGHTA and CDR2 FQGNSA. The CDR3 extends over 15 amino acids. In DNA, the CDR3 is TGTGCCAGCAGCTTAGACGCGGGGAGGGGGCTTCCCCAGCATTTT. This codes for CASSLDAGRGLPQHF.

The chain couples TRBV6-5 to TRBJ2-1; TRBD2 matches at 11 bases. J gave up 10 bases and V 10 bases, and 12 bases lay outside the gene matches. Germline CDR1 reads MNHEY; CDR2 reads SVGAGI. This CDR3 has 14 residues. The CDR3 region is CATLPSGRRGEQFF. CDR3 nucleotides: TGTGCCACCCTCCCTAGCGGGAGGCGGGGGGAGCAGTTCTTC.

The V and J genes are TRBV10-3 and TRBJ2-3, with 13 bases matching TRBD2. Trimming cost V 4 bases and J 4 bases; bases outside gene matches: 8. Germline CDR1 reads ENHRY; CDR2 reads SYGVKD. The CDR3 contains 17 residues. CDR3 residues: CAISGGLAGVGADTQYF. The CDR3 nucleotides read TGTGCCATCAGTGGAGGACTAGCGGGAGTTGGAGCAGATACGCAGTATTTT.

J is TRBJ2-5 and V is TRBV5-1, with a tentative D call TRBD1 (5 bases). In germline, CDR1 is SGHRS, CDR2 YFSETQ. The CDR3 extends over 13 amino acids. Trimming took 6 bases from V and 1 from J, leaving 10 bases between them. Here the CDR3 reads CASTPQGQETQYF. In DNA form, the CDR3 reads TGCGCCAGCACCCCCCAGGGCCAAGAGACCCAGTACTTC.

This clone was counted only a few times. The CDR3 reads CASSPDRYEQYF. In nucleotides, the CDR3 is TGTGCCAGCAGCCCCGACCGATACGAGCAGTACTTC. The rearrangement links TRBV7-8 to TRBJ2-7; D uncertain. Trimming cost V 5 bases and J 4 bases, with 9 bases left between them. The length of the CDR3 is 12 residues. Germline CDR1 SGHVS, CDR2 FQNEAQ.

This chain uses TRBV6-1 with TRBJ1-4; unclear D gene. The CDR3 length is 14 residues. Germline loops: CDR1 MNHNS, CDR2 SASEGT. Between the trimmed V and J ends, which lost 0 bases and 8 bases, there was a span of 10 bases. Here the CDR3 DNA reads TGTGCCAGCAGTGAAGCTGACCAGCCCGAAAAACTGTTTTTT. This sequence encodes CASSEADQPEKLFF.

The chain joins TRBV5-6 to TRBJ2-5, with D uncertain. The V end lost 4 bases, the J end lost 0 bases, and 1 base lay between the germline ends. Germline CDR1 reads SGHDT; CDR2 reads YYEEEE. This CDR3 is 11 amino acids long. For the CDR3, the DNA is TGTGCCAGCAGCCACCAAGAGACCCAGTACTTC. Translated: CASSHQETQYF.